Described below is a single TCR beta chain sequence and its context. What antigen it recognizes has not been identified. Per-nucleotide qualities are absent, and no much larger clonotype sits a single base away. The immunoSEQ Assay, a bias-controlled multiplex PCR, was used to amplify TCRbeta CDR3 regions from genomic DNA. Turning to the authors' computational methods: Nucleated cell counts per sample were estimated from amplification of reference gene primers within the assay. To quantify the absolute abundance of each unique TCRbeta CDR3 rearrangement, sequence reads were collapsed and filtered. For each sample, productive Simpson clonality was calculated as the square root of Simpson's diversity index across productive rearrangements. Entries here come from immuneACCESS through TCRdb and include only in-frame sequences with V and J called. Some clones fail to appear in such tables; in the studies checked, an unresolved V gene covers under half of the shortfall, and the cause of the remainder is unknown. V and J calls and clone size are as listed in that table; D and trimming were resolved from the DNA. The sample has roughly 120,000 clones on record, 65% to 85% of them singletons. The ten top clones hold about 1.6% of the sample.

This entry belongs to a study of blood T cell repertoires in COVID-19 (dated by TCRdb to 2020 to 2022). Regarding the complete study: Samples covering the acute and convalescent phases of COVID-19 were provided by collaborators in the United States, Italy and Spain. The material from the prospective study consisted of cDNA or gDNA derived from T cells, B-cell-depleted T cells, or PBMCs. A freely available public database, intended as a resource for researchers studying the immune response to SARS-CoV-2, is where the repertoires were released. A de-identified subject ID, COVID-19 status, age in years and sex were almost always included in the sample metadata. Where HLA class I and class II types were available, the types were taken from metadata supplied by the sample provider, not from assay-based typing. Deeply sampled blood TCRbeta repertoires from subjects exposed to, actively infected with, or recovered from COVID-19 were included in the dataset. The samples were drawn from two sources: the first 160 participants of the ongoing ImmuneRACE study, and over 1,000 subjects contributed by 6 global collaborators. Results the study describes overall, beyond this receptor: Clinical and demographic metadata were provided uncurated, with the amount varying by source and participant.

The germline ends are 13 bases apart after V is trimmed by 8 bases and J by 6 bases. The germline V gene yields SQVTM for CDR1 and ANQGSEA for CDR2. Including cysteine and phenylalanine, the CDR3 has 11 amino acids. Solely the CDR3 DNA is kept, with 33 bases framed from the first base. Collaborating institutions collected whole blood in K2EDTA tubes following their own protocols. For TCRbeta analysis, collaborator samples were shipped as frozen whole blood, as isolated PBMCs, or as DNA extracted from either sample type. This TCR was sampled from a man aged 45-60 years with acute or convalescent COVID-19. Sequencing input: peripheral blood. The sequence joins TRBV29-1 to TRBJ1-1; perhaps TRBD1 is the D gene, with 5 bases matching. The DNA sequence is given as TGCAGCTGCGGGGGTCCCGCTGAAGCTTTCTTT. Its coded protein is CSCGGPAEAFF. The CDR3 plus the reference TRBV29-1 and TRBJ1-1 genes for the other parts give the full variable domain: SAVISQKPSRDICQRGTSLTIQCQVDSQVTMMFWYRQQPGQSLTLIATANQGSEATYESGFVIDKFPISRPNLTFSTLTVSNMSPEDSSIYLCSCGGPAEAFFGQGTRLTVV.